One sample yielded the 4 T cell receptor beta chains listed below, sequenced in a study of T cells in tuberculosis. Assay used: immunoSEQ multiplex PCR; TCRdb lists only in-frame clones, some missing. The sample lists some 40,000 clones, approximately 95% occurring once. Sequenced input: PBMCs. All receptors derive from a donor aged 10 to 29 with latent tuberculosis or without tuberculosis infection.

The chain employs TRBV14 and TRBJ2-7, with D perhaps TRBD1 (5 bases). Germline V gene lookup returns CDR1 SGHDN and CDR2 FVKESK. This CDR3 has 14 amino acids. The V gene lost 3 bases and the J gene lost 6 bases, with 15 bases spanning the gap. In DNA, the CDR3 is TGTGCCAGCAGCCAGGCCAGGGTAACCGGCGAGCAGTACTTC. It specifies CASSQARVTGEQYF. Filled out from reference TRBV14 and TRBJ2-7, the complete variable domain reads EAGVTQFPSHSVIEKGQTVTLRCDPISGHDNLYWYRRVMGKEIKFLLHFVKESKQDESGMPNNRFLAERTGGTYSTLKVQPAELEDSGVYFCASSQARVTGEQYFGPGTRLTVT.

V gene TRBV9 combines with J gene TRBJ2-3, with 10 bases lining up with TRBD2. This CDR3 region has 15 residues. V was clipped by 4 bases and J by 3 bases; unmatched bases: 5. CDR1 is SGDLS and CDR2 is YYNGEE in the germline V gene. CDR3 protein: CASSNGLAVTDTQYF. The CDR3, as DNA: TGTGCCAGCAGCAACGGACTAGCGGTTACAGATACGCAGTATTTT.

The chain couples TRBV6-1 to TRBJ2-7, with 8 bases lining up with TRBD2. The CDR3 has 12 residues. With V trimmed by 7 bases and J by 3 bases, 2 bases remained unmatched. The germline V gene has CDR1 MNHNS and CDR2 SASEGT. The CDR3 here is CASKGLDYEQYF. In DNA, the CDR3 is TGTGCCAGCAAGGGACTAGACTACGAGCAGTACTTC.

The chain carries TRBV30 and TRBJ1-4; the match to TRBD1 covers 9 bases. V trimming: 4 bases; J trimming: 7 bases; junction bases outside the gene matches: 10. CDR3 length: 15 residues. Germline V gene data show CDR1 as GTSNPN and CDR2 as SVGIG (reference sequence). The CDR3 coding sequence is TGTGCCTGGAAGGGACAGGGTGACAGTGTTGAAAAACTGTTTTTT. Protein product: CAWKGQGDSVEKLFF.